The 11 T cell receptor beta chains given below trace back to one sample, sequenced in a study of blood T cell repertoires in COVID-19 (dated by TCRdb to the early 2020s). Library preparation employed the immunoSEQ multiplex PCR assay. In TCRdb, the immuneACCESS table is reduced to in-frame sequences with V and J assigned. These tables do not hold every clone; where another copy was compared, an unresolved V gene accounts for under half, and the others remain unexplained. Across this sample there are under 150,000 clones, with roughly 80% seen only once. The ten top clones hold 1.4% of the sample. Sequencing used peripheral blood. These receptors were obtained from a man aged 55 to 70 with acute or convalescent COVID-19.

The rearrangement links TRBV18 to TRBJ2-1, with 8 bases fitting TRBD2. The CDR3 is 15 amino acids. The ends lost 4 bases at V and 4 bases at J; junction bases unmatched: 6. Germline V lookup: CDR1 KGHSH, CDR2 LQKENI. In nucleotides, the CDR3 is TGTGCCAGCTCACTTACTAGCGGACCTTACAATGAGCAGTTCTTC. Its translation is CASSLTSGPYNEQFF.

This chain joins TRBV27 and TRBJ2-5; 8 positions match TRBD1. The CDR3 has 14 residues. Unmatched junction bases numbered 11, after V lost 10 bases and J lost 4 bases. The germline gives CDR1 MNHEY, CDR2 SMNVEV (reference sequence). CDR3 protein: CATPGGSLRETQYF. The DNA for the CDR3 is TGTGCCACCCCAGGGGGCTCTTTGAGAGAGACCCAGTACTTC.

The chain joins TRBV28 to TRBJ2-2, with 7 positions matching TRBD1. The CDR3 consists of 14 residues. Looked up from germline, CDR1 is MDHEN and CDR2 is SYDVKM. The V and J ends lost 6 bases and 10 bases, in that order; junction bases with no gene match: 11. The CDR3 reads CASSGQTGVAELFF. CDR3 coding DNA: TGTGCCAGCAGCGGTCAAACAGGGGTGGCGGAGCTGTTTTTT.

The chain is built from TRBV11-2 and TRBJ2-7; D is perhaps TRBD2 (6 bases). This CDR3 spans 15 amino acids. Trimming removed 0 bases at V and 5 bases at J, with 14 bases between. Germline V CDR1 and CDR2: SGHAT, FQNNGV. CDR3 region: CASSLDRGTLHEQYF. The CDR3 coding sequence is TGTGCCAGCAGCTTAGATCGGGGGACTTTGCACGAGCAGTACTTC. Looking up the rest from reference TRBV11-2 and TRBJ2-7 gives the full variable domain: EAGVAQSPRYKIIEKRQSVAFWCNPISGHATLYWYQQILGQGPKLLIQFQNNGVVDDSQLPKDRFSAERLKGVDSTLKIQPAKLEDSAVYLCASSLDRGTLHEQYFGPGTRLTVT.

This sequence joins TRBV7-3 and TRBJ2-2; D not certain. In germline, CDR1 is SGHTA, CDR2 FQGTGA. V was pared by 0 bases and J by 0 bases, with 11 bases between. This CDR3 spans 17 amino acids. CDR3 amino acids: CASSLTSGWSNTGELFF. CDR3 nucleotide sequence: TGTGCCAGCAGCTTAACCTCGGGTTGGTCGAACACCGGGGAGCTGTTTTTT. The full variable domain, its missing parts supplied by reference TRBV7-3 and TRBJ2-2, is GAGVSQTPSNKVTEKGKYVELRCDPISGHTALYWYRQSLGQGPEFLIYFQGTGAADDSGLPNDRFFAVRPEGSVSTLKIQRTERGDSAVYLCASSLTSGWSNTGELFFGEGSRLTVL.

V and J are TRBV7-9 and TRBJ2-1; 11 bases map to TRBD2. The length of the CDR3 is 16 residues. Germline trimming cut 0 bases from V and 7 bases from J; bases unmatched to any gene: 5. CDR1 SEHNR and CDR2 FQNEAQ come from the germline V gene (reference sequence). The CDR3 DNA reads TGTGCCAGCAGCTTAGCTAGCGGGGGGGTTGGAAATGAGCAGTTCTTC. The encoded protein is CASSLASGGVGNEQFF.

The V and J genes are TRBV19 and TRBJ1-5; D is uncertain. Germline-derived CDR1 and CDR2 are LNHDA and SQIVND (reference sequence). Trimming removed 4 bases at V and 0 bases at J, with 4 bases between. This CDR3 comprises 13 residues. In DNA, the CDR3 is TGTGCCAGTAGTACCCTTAGCAATCAGCCCCAGCATTTT. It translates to CASSTLSNQPQHF.

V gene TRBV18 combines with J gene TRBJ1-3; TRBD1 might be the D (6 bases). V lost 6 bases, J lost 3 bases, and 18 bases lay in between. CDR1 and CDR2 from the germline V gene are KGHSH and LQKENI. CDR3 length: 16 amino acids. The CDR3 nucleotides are TGTGCCAGCTCCCAACCCGGGGGGCAAGATGGAAACACCATATATTTT. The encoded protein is CASSQPGGQDGNTIYF.

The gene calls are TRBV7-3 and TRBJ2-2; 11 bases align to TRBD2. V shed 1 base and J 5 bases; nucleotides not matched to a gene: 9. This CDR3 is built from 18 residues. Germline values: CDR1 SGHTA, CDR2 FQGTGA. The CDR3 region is CASSLREKGTSGTGELFF. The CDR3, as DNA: TGTGCCAGCAGCTTAAGAGAAAAGGGGACTAGCGGTACCGGGGAGCTGTTTTTT.

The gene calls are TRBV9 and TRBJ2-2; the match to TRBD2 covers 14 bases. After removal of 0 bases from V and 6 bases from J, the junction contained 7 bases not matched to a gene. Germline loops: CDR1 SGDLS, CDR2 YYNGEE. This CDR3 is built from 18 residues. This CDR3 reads CASSVVGEGLAGAGELFF. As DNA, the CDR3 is TGTGCCAGCAGCGTAGTAGGGGAGGGACTAGCGGGAGCCGGGGAGCTGTTTTTT.

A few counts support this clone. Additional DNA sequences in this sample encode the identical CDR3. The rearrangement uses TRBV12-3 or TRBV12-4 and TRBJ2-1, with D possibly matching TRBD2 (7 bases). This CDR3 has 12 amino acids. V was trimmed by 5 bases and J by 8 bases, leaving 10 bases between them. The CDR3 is CASSLGGDEQFF. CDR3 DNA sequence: TGTGCCAGCAGTCTAGGGGGGGATGAGCAGTTCTTC.